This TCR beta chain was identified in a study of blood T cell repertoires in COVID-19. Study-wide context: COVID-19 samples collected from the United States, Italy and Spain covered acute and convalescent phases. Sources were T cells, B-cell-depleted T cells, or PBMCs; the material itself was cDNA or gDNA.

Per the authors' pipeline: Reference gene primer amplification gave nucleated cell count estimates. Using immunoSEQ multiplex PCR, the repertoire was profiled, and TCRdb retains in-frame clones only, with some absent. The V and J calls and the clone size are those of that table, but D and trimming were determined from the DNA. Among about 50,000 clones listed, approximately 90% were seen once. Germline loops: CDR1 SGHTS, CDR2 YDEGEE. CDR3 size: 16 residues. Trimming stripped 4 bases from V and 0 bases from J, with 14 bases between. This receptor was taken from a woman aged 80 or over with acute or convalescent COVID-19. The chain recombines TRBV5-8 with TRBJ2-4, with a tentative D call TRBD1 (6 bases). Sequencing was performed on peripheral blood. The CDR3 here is CASSPEDSLAKNIQYF. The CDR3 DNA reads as TGTGCCAGCAGCCCGGAGGACAGCTTAGCCAAAAACATTCAGTACTTC.